Below are 24 T cell receptor beta chains sequenced from a single sample in a study of CD8+ T cells in alopecia areata. In each case, RNA was isolated and then reverse transcribed into cDNA as the sequencing template. Method: immunoSEQ multiplex PCR; TCRdb's copy keeps in-frame clones and lacks some. Seen here are 90,000 to 100,000 clones, roughly two thirds observed once, and the top ten hold roughly 16%. Treatment indicated: oral pan-JAK inhibitor, 5-10 mg twice daily. The material sequenced was CD8+ T cells sorted from blood, taken at week 4, from a patient treated with tofacitinib. The receptors come from a human donor with alopecia areata.

This clone was recorded only once. V is TRBV7-9 and J is TRBJ2-2, with 7 bases lining up with TRBD2. Trimming removed 11 bases from V and 3 bases from J; junction bases left unmatched: 3. The germline V gene encodes CDR1 SEHNR and CDR2 FQNEAQ (reference sequence). The CDR3 has 12 residues. CDR3 amino acids: CAAGRDTGELFF. The CDR3 coding sequence is TGTGCCGCAGGGAGGGACACCGGGGAGCTGTTTTTT.

This clone was found a few times. V gene TRBV5-5 combines with J gene TRBJ2-2, with 10 bases matching TRBD1. The germline gives CDR1 SGHKS, CDR2 YYEKEE (reference sequence). V trimming: 4 bases; J trimming: 3 bases; junction bases outside the gene matches: 3. The CDR3 sequence is 15 residues long. Here the CDR3 reads CASSPGTGDTGELFF. CDR3 bases: TGTGCCAGCAGCCCCGGGACAGGGGACACCGGGGAGCTGTTTTTT.

The chain combines TRBV7-9 with TRBJ2-5; D is undetermined. The CDR3 is 15 residues long. The germline gives CDR1 SEHNR, CDR2 FQNEAQ (reference sequence). V gave up 1 base and J gave up 0 bases, with 9 bases separating them. CDR3 loop: CASSLVDGYQETQYF. The DNA of the CDR3 is TGTGCCAGCAGCTTAGTTGACGGGTACCAAGAGACCCAGTACTTC.

In its sample, this clone was seen a few times. The gene calls are TRBV30 and TRBJ1-1, with D possibly TRBD1 on 6 matching bases. The CDR3 extends over 15 amino acids. Per germline, CDR1 GTSNPN and CDR2 SVGIG (reference sequence). Deletions cut 1 base from V and 1 base from J, with 13 bases between. CDR3 in amino acids: CAWSADRIENTEAFF. The CDR3 DNA is TGTGCCTGGAGTGCAGACAGGATCGAGAACACTGAAGCTTTCTTT.

The V gene is TRBV7-3, the J gene TRBJ2-1, with 9 nucleotides matching TRBD2. The CDR3 sequence is 16 residues long. The ends lost 3 bases at V and 5 bases at J; junction bases unmatched: 8. Germline CDR1 and CDR2: SGHTA and FQGTGA. This chain's CDR3 is CASSFNSGRSNNEQFF. The CDR3 region has the DNA TGTGCCAGCAGCTTTAATAGCGGGAGATCAAACAATGAGCAGTTCTTC.

The J gene is TRBJ1-1, the V gene TRBV4-1; weak D call: TRBD1 (5 bases). Germline CDR1 reads MGHRA; CDR2 reads YSYEKL. The CDR3 loop spans 15 amino acids. Trimming removed 1 base at V and 4 bases at J, with 13 bases between. This CDR3 is CASSQVRGAGTEAFF. The CDR3 DNA reads as TGCGCCAGCAGCCAAGTTAGGGGCGCAGGCACTGAAGCTTTCTTT.

This chain connects TRBV2 to TRBJ2-5; no reliable D call. The V end lost 8 bases, the J end lost 1 base, and 14 bases lay between the germline ends. There are 14 residues in the CDR3. Per germline, CDR1 SNHLY and CDR2 FYNNEI. The CDR3 DNA reads as TGTGCCAGCGTAAACAAGGACGGCCAAGAGACCCAGTACTTC. Translation: CASVNKDGQETQYF.

The rearrangement uses TRBV5-1 and TRBJ2-7, with TRBD2 matching 9 bases. V gave up 1 base and J gave up 2 bases; unmatched junction bases: 4. From germline, CDR1 is SGHRS and CDR2 YFSETQ. CDR3 length equals 15 residues. In DNA, the CDR3 is TGCGCCAGCAGCTTGCCGCCTAGCGGGACCTACGAGCAGTACTTC. Amino acid sequence: CASSLPPSGTYEQYF.

The chain couples TRBV5-6 to TRBJ2-7; D uncertain. V dropped 4 bases and J dropped 1 base, with 6 bases sitting between them. This CDR3 comprises 12 residues. CDR1 is SGHDT and CDR2 is YYEEEE in the germline V gene. CDR3 bases: TGTGCCAGCAGCCAGGAGTCCTACGAGCAGTACTTC. The encoded protein is CASSQESYEQYF.

This chain connects TRBV27 to TRBJ2-7, with 10 bases that match TRBD1. Losses at the gene ends were 4 bases for V and 5 bases for J; bases not matched to a gene: 8. This CDR3 spans 15 amino acids. From germline, CDR1 is MNHEY and CDR2 SMNVEV (reference sequence). DNA of the CDR3: TGTGCCAGCAGTTCTTCCGGGACAGGGGACGACGAGCAGTACTTC. Amino acid sequence: CASSSSGTGDDEQYF.

The V call is TRBV19, the J call TRBJ2-1; TRBD1 or TRBD2 may be the D gene (6 bases each). CDR1 is LNHDA, CDR2 SQIVND, per germline (reference sequence). The CDR3 runs 12 residues. V lost 7 bases and J 8 bases, leaving 12 bases between the germline ends. The CDR3 DNA reads TGTGCCAGTAAAAGGGGGGTCGATGAGCAGTTCTTC. Protein: CASKRGVDEQFF.

The DNA for the CDR3 is TGTGCCAGCAGCCCCGCGGATAGCGGCTTCTACAATGAGCAGTTCTTC. Translation: CASSPADSGFYNEQFF. The chain uses TRBV11-1 and TRBJ2-1; possibly TRBD2 for D (6 bases). This CDR3 is 16 amino acids long. Trimming shortened V by 5 bases and J by 3 bases, and 17 bases separated the two germline ends. The germline gives CDR1 SGHAT, CDR2 FQDESV (reference sequence).

The chain combines TRBV10-3 with TRBJ1-1; TRBD1 is a possible D gene (5 bases). The CDR3 is made up of 12 amino acids. The V gene's germline CDR1 is ENHRY and CDR2 SYGVKD. V was pared by 7 bases and J by 4 bases, with 10 bases between. The CDR3 nucleotides are TGTGCCATCACTGGACACTGCACTGAAGCTTTCTTT. This gives the protein CAITGHCTEAFF.

The V call is TRBV19, the J call TRBJ2-5; D not resolved. CDR3 length: 11 amino acids. The V end was cut by 4 bases, the J end by 0 bases, with 0 bases between. CDR1 is LNHDA, CDR2 SQIVND, per germline (reference sequence). For the CDR3, the DNA is TGTGCCAGTAGTAACCAAGAGACCCAGTACTTC. It translates to CASSNQETQYF. Full variable domain (rest looked up from reference TRBV19 and TRBJ2-5): DGGITQSPKYLFRKEGQNVTLSCEQNLNHDAMYWYRQDPGQGLRLIYYSQIVNDFQKGDIAEGYSVSREKKESFPLTVTSAQKNPTAFYLCASSNQETQYFGPGTRLLVL.

The V call is TRBV9, the J call TRBJ2-3; weak D call: TRBD1 (5 bases). Germline V CDR1 and CDR2: SGDLS, YYNGEE. The V and J ends lost 0 bases and 6 bases respectively, with 5 bases between them. This CDR3 is built from 12 residues. CDR3 in DNA: TGTGCCAGCAGCGTAGAGGGGGATACGCAGTATTTT. It translates to CASSVEGDTQYF.

The chain combines TRBV27 with TRBJ2-5; tentative D call: TRBD2 (6 bases). The CDR3 covers 14 residues. From germline, CDR1 is MNHEY and CDR2 SMNVEV (reference sequence). Trimming removed 5 bases from V and 2 bases from J, with 12 bases in between. Written as DNA, the CDR3 is TGTGCCAGCAGTCTCCTAGCGAATCAAGAGACCCAGTACTTC. Its translation is CASSLLANQETQYF.

This chain joins TRBV30 and TRBJ2-7; weak D call: TRBD1 (6 bases). Trimming shortened V by 1 base and J by 3 bases, and 16 bases separated the two germline ends. The germline V gene has CDR1 GTSNPN and CDR2 SVGIG (reference sequence). The CDR3 length is 15 residues. The CDR3, as DNA: TGTGCCTGGAGTGAAAAAGGGGGAAGTCTCTACGAGCAGTACTTC. The encoded protein is CAWSEKGGSLYEQYF.

The chain combines TRBV28 with TRBJ2-5; 9 bases align to TRBD1. The junction had 4 bases not matched to a gene; V was cut back by 6 bases and J by 2 bases. The CDR3 runs to 14 residues. Germline V gene sequence: CDR1 MDHEN, CDR2 SYDVKM. The CDR3 sequence: CASRPDRGQETQYF. CDR3 coding DNA: TGTGCCAGCAGACCCGACAGGGGGCAAGAGACCCAGTACTTC.

DNA for the CDR3: TGTGCCAGCAGTTCGACAGCAGCCCTTTACGAGCAGTACTTC. Protein: CASSSTAALYEQYF. This chain uses TRBV27 with TRBJ2-7, with a weak D call TRBD1 (5 bases). This CDR3 is built from 14 residues. From germline, CDR1 is MNHEY and CDR2 SMNVEV (reference sequence). V gave up 4 bases and J gave up 4 bases, with 14 bases separating them.

This clone was seen only once. The rearrangement uses TRBV9 and TRBJ2-5, with D possibly TRBD2 on 7 matching bases. The CDR3 has 14 amino acids. Germline V gene data show CDR1 as SGDLS and CDR2 as YYNGEE. Deletions cut 6 bases from V and 2 bases from J, with 14 bases between. CDR3 protein: CASNRRGLQETQYF. DNA for the CDR3: TGTGCCAGCAACCGGCGGGGGCTGCAAGAGACCCAGTACTTC.

This clone has a handful of counts. The J gene is TRBJ2-1, the V gene TRBV19; D is unclear. Trimming took off 3 bases at V and 0 bases at J, with 9 bases between the two ends. This CDR3 contains 15 residues. The germline V gene encodes CDR1 LNHDA and CDR2 SQIVND (reference sequence). DNA of the CDR3: TGTGCCAGTAGTATTTCAGGCTACTCCTACAATGAGCAGTTCTTC. It codes for CASSISGYSYNEQFF.

This clone occurred once. This chain uses TRBV27 with TRBJ1-6, with D hard to call. V shed 3 bases and J shed 1 base, with 4 bases lying between them. CDR3 length equals 14 residues. Germline CDR1 and CDR2: MNHEY and SMNVEV (reference sequence). The CDR3 coding sequence is TGTGCCAGCAGTTTTGCATCCTATAATTCACCCCTCCACTTT. Its translation: CASSFASYNSPLHF.

This clone was detected only a few times. This CDR3 is CSVRSGYEQYF. The CDR3 DNA follows: TGCAGCGTACGGTCGGGTTACGAGCAGTACTTC. The chain recombines TRBV29-1 with TRBJ2-7; no clear D. Per germline, CDR1 SQVTM and CDR2 ANQGSEA. This CDR3 is built from 11 residues. V gave up 6 bases and J gave up 4 bases, with 10 bases separating them.

The sample holds a few counts of this clone. Other DNA sequences in the same sample also yield this CDR3. The genes are TRBV9 and TRBJ2-3; D possibly corresponds to TRBD1 (5 bases). The ends were cut back, 0 bases at V and 4 bases at J, with 9 bases in the middle. Germline lookup yields CDR1 SGDLS and CDR2 YYNGEE. The CDR3 contains 14 residues. The CDR3 coding sequence is TGTGCCAGCAGCGTAGAAGGGGCGGCAGATACGCAGTATTTT. Its translation: CASSVEGAADTQYF.